These 27 T cell receptor beta chains came from one sample sequenced in a study of T cell changes during pregnancy in multiple sclerosis. The table came from immunoSEQ multiplex PCR; TCRdb's copy has only in-frame clones and leaves some out. The data contain approximately 110,000 clones, approximately 90% of them singletons. This specimen consisted of peripheral blood, obtained after pregnancy. The receptors derive from a female donor with multiple sclerosis, enrolled in a pregnancy study.

This chain links TRBV9 with TRBJ2-2, with D maybe TRBD1 (6 bases). This CDR3 region has 15 residues. Per germline, CDR1 SGDLS and CDR2 YYNGEE. The ends were cut back, 1 base at V and 0 bases at J, with 7 bases in the middle. This CDR3 is CASSVHRANTGELFF. The CDR3 DNA reads as TGTGCCAGCAGCGTACACAGGGCGAACACCGGGGAGCTGTTTTTT.

The chain is built from TRBV14 and TRBJ1-1; 9 nucleotides align to TRBD1. The trim removed 1 base at V and 3 bases at J, leaving 12 bases unmatched. This CDR3 is 18 amino acids long. CDR1 and CDR2 (germline): SGHDN, FVKESK. The CDR3 bases are TGTGCCAGCAGCCAAGGGTACAGGGGGCTGGGGGGTGACACTGAAGCTTTCTTT. Translation: CASSQGYRGLGGDTEAFF.

The CDR3 region is CSARPDGYTF. The DNA of the CDR3 is TGCAGTGCTAGGCCGGATGGCTACACCTTC. J is TRBJ1-2 and V is TRBV20-1, with D unresolved. From germline, CDR1 is DFQATT and CDR2 SNEGSKA (reference sequence). The V and J ends lost 3 bases and 6 bases respectively, with 5 bases between them. This CDR3 contains 10 residues.

The chain couples TRBV15 to TRBJ1-3; D unresolved. The germline V gene encodes CDR1 LNHNV and CDR2 YYDKDF (reference sequence). This CDR3 is 15 amino acids long. V was clipped by 0 bases and J by 7 bases, with 13 bases between them. CDR3 bases: TGTGCCACCAGCAGAGATGTGCGGGCAGGTAACACCATATATTTT. This translates into CATSRDVRAGNTIYF.

The chain is built from TRBV9 and TRBJ1-2, with D hard to call. V was pared by 0 bases and J by 5 bases, with 8 bases between. The germline V gene has CDR1 SGDLS and CDR2 YYNGEE. The CDR3 covers 13 residues. The CDR3 region is CASSVASEYGYTF. CDR3 bases: TGTGCCAGCAGCGTAGCATCCGAGTATGGCTACACCTTC.

Here the CDR3 reads CASSVSGKGTEAFF. Written as DNA, the CDR3 is TGTGCCAGCAGTGTATCGGGGAAAGGGACTGAAGCTTTCTTT. V gene TRBV28 combines with J gene TRBJ1-1; D unclear. Trimming left V 5 bases short and J 5 bases short, with 15 bases between. The CDR3 spans 14 residues. CDR1 and CDR2 (germline): MDHEN, SYDVKM.

The gene calls are TRBV19 and TRBJ2-3, with 8 bases aligning to TRBD2. The V gene's germline CDR1 is LNHDA and CDR2 SQIVND (reference sequence). The CDR3 extends over 15 amino acids. J lost 1 base, V lost 2 bases, and 2 bases had no gene match. CDR3 nucleotides: TGTGCCAGTAGTATACGGGGGGGCGGCACAGATACGCAGTATTTT. It encodes CASSIRGGGTDTQYF. Together with reference TRBV19 and TRBJ2-3, the CDR3 gives the full variable domain: DGGITQSPKYLFRKEGQNVTLSCEQNLNHDAMYWYRQDPGQGLRLIYYSQIVNDFQKGDIAEGYSVSREKKESFPLTVTSAQKNPTAFYLCASSIRGGGTDTQYFGPGTRLTVL.

The chain joins TRBV10-1 to TRBJ2-2; D possibly corresponds to TRBD2 (5 bases). The CDR3 consists of 14 residues. V lost 4 bases and J lost 1, with 7 bases in between. Germline V gene lookup returns CDR1 WNHNN and CDR2 SYGVQD (reference sequence). CDR3 sequence: CASSAGKNTGELFF. CDR3 coding DNA: TGCGCCAGCAGTGCCGGGAAGAACACCGGGGAGCTGTTTTTT.

The chain uses TRBV25-1 and TRBJ2-2; possible D gene TRBD1, 6 bases. Germline V lookup: CDR1 MGHDK, CDR2 SYGVNS. V lost 6 bases and J 7 bases, leaving 15 bases between the germline ends. The CDR3 spans 14 residues. CDR3 DNA: TGTGCCAGCAGCGTGGGTGGGGGCCGCGGGGAGCTGTTTTTT. This gives the protein CASSVGGGRGELFF.

The V call is TRBV6-1, the J call TRBJ2-7, with D possibly TRBD1 on 8 matching bases. The germline gives CDR1 MNHNS, CDR2 SASEGT. CDR3 length: 14 residues. Between the trimmed V and J ends, which lost 7 bases and 1 base, there was a span of 14 bases. The CDR3 spells CASIHRGGSYEQYF. The CDR3 coding sequence is TGTGCCAGCATCCACAGGGGGGGATCCTACGAGCAGTACTTC.

The chain joins TRBV21-1 to TRBJ1-6. TRBV21-1 is a known pseudogene. This CDR3 has 14 amino acids. The CDR3 region is CASSKDPPGSPLHF. The CDR3 DNA reads as TGTGCCAGCAGCAAAGACCCTCCGGGATCACCCCTCCACTTT.

The rearrangement uses TRBV18 and TRBJ2-7, with 7 nucleotides matching TRBD1. The CDR3 totals 13 residues. CDR1 and CDR2 (germline): KGHSH, LQKENI. With 4 bases clipped from V and 2 bases from J, the junction kept 2 bases outside the gene matches. CDR3 protein: CASSLGQTYEQYF. For the CDR3, the DNA is TGTGCCAGCTCACTGGGACAGACCTACGAGCAGTACTTC.

This clone was detected only once. This chain uses TRBV2 with TRBJ2-5; D is possibly TRBD2 (7 bases). The CDR3 totals 13 residues. The V and J ends lost 10 bases and 5 bases respectively, with 17 bases between them. Looked up from germline, CDR1 is SNHLY and CDR2 is FYNNEI. The CDR3, as DNA: TGTGCCACCCCGAGGGGGGAGGGGGAGACCCAGTACTTC. It encodes CATPRGEGETQYF.

V is TRBV15 and J is TRBJ2-7, with D perhaps matching TRBD1 (6 bases). CDR3 size: 18 residues. V was trimmed by 2 bases and J by 0 bases, leaving 20 bases between them. Germline CDR1 is LNHNV and CDR2 is YYDKDF (reference sequence). This chain's CDR3 is CATSRSKNTGRSSYEQYF. The DNA for the CDR3 is TGTGCCACCAGCAGATCCAAAAACACAGGGCGAAGCTCCTACGAGCAGTACTTC.

The chain carries TRBV6-6 and TRBJ2-7; 12 bases line up with TRBD2. Germline CDR1 is MNHNY and CDR2 is SVGAGI (reference sequence). This CDR3 is built from 14 residues. The V segment lost 10 bases and the J segment 3 bases; nucleotides outside the gene matches: 7. The CDR3 here is CATETSGGIYEQYF. The CDR3 DNA follows: TGTGCCACCGAGACTAGCGGGGGAATCTACGAGCAGTACTTC.

The chain uses TRBV10-3 and TRBJ1-2; possibly TRBD1 for D (6 bases). The V end lost 2 bases, the J end lost 0 bases, and 7 bases lay between the germline ends. Germline-derived CDR1 and CDR2 are ENHRY and SYGVKD. CDR3 length: 14 amino acids. The CDR3 is CAISEGQTNYGYTF. The DNA for the CDR3 is TGTGCCATCAGTGAGGGACAGACTAACTATGGCTACACCTTC.

J is TRBJ1-1 and V is TRBV6-5; TRBD1 agrees at 7 bases. Germline V gives CDR1 MNHEY, CDR2 SVGAGI. This CDR3 region has 15 residues. The ends lost 10 bases at V and 0 bases at J; junction bases unmatched: 11. Here the CDR3 reads CAIRRGQGMNTEAFF. DNA for the CDR3: TGTGCCATCAGGAGGGGGCAGGGCATGAACACTGAAGCTTTCTTT.

The V and J genes are TRBV9 and TRBJ1-1; D is uncertain. Germline-derived CDR1 and CDR2 are SGDLS and YYNGEE. Between the trimmed V and J ends, which lost 5 bases and 6 bases, there was a span of 14 bases. The CDR3 runs to 13 residues. The CDR3 reads CASSSSVSPEAFF. CDR3 nucleotide sequence: TGTGCCAGCAGTTCCAGTGTTAGCCCTGAAGCTTTCTTT.

This clone was seen once. The rearrangement links TRBV27 to TRBJ2-7; 14 nucleotides line up with TRBD2. The CDR3 has 16 amino acids. Trimming took 2 bases from V and 3 from J; bases not matched to a gene: 3. Per germline, CDR1 MNHEY and CDR2 SMNVEV (reference sequence). Here the CDR3 DNA reads TGTGCCAGCAGTTTAGAGGGACTAGCGGGGGTCTACGAGCAGTACTTC. Its translation is CASSLEGLAGVYEQYF.

The chain links TRBV9 to TRBJ1-2, with 8 bases matching TRBD1. The CDR3 has 14 amino acids. The germline CDR1 and CDR2 sequences are SGDLS and YYNGEE. V trimming: 4 bases; J trimming: 6 bases; junction bases outside the gene matches: 8. The CDR3 DNA follows: TGTGCCAGCAGCCGGGGACAGGATACGGATGGCTACACCTTC. This codes for CASSRGQDTDGYTF. The whole variable domain, filled in from reference TRBV9 and TRBJ1-2, reads DSGVTQTPKHLITATGQRVTLRCSPRSGDLSVYWYQQSLDQGLQFLIQYYNGEERAKGNILERFSAQQFPDLHSELNLSSLELGDSALYFCASSRGQDTDGYTFGSGTRLTVV.

The genes are TRBV6-5 and TRBJ1-1, with D possibly being TRBD1 (6 bases). The CDR3 has 14 amino acids. The germline V gene has CDR1 MNHEY and CDR2 SVGAGI. Trimming stripped 0 bases from V and 6 bases from J, with 11 bases between. The CDR3 here is CASSYSSGDPEAFF. The DNA for the CDR3 is TGTGCCAGCAGTTACTCATCAGGGGACCCTGAAGCTTTCTTT.

The V and J genes are TRBV10-3 and TRBJ2-4; 7 nucleotides align to TRBD1. Germline V lookup: CDR1 ENHRY, CDR2 SYGVKD. CDR3 length: 14 residues. With 8 bases clipped from V and 0 bases from J, the junction kept 4 bases outside the gene matches. CDR3 loop: CAIRDSVAKNIQYF. The CDR3, as DNA: TGTGCCATCCGGGACAGTGTAGCCAAAAACATTCAGTACTTC.

The genes are TRBV4-1 and TRBJ2-6; 9 positions match TRBD1. Germline V lookup: CDR1 MGHRA, CDR2 YSYEKL. The length of the CDR3 is 19 residues. Unmatched junction bases numbered 8, after V lost 2 bases and J lost 0 bases. The CDR3 bases are TGCGCCAGCAGCCAACCCTGGACAGGGGAGTTCTCTGGGGCCAACGTCCTGACTTTC. Translated: CASSQPWTGEFSGANVLTF.

This clone was detected once. The chain recombines TRBV6-1 with TRBJ1-1, with 7 bases that match TRBD1. V lost 6 bases, J lost 7 bases, and 11 bases stayed unmatched. Germline CDR1 reads MNHNS; CDR2 reads SASEGT. The CDR3 runs 14 residues. CDR3 coding DNA: TGTGCCAGCAGCCTACCTGACAGGGTGAATGAAGCTTTCTTT. The encoded protein is CASSLPDRVNEAFF.

The chain recombines TRBV9 with TRBJ2-7; weak D call: TRBD1 (6 bases). V lost 3 bases and J 6 bases, leaving 13 bases between the germline ends. The germline V gene encodes CDR1 SGDLS and CDR2 YYNGEE. The CDR3 extends over 13 amino acids. The CDR3: CASSAPTGSEQYF. The CDR3 DNA reads as TGTGCCAGCAGCGCCCCTACAGGGTCCGAGCAGTACTTC.

The J gene is TRBJ2-7, the V gene TRBV6-4; 10 bases align to TRBD2. CDR3 length equals 15 residues. J was trimmed by 3 bases and V by 3 bases; bases with no gene match: 5. In germline, CDR1 is MRHNA, CDR2 SNTAGT. The CDR3 nucleotides read TGTGCCAGCAGTGAAGGAGCGGGGGGGCTCTACGAGCAGTACTTC. Protein sequence: CASSEGAGGLYEQYF.

The chain links TRBV29-1 to TRBJ2-5, with 9 bases that match TRBD1. The J call may be in error: the DNA end matches TRBJ2-7 better. The CDR3 length is 13 residues. CDR1 SQVTM and CDR2 ANQGSEA come from the germline V gene. CDR3 nucleotides: TGCAGCGTCCTCGGACAGGGGACCTACGAGCAGTACTTC. Translated: CSVLGQGTYEQYF.